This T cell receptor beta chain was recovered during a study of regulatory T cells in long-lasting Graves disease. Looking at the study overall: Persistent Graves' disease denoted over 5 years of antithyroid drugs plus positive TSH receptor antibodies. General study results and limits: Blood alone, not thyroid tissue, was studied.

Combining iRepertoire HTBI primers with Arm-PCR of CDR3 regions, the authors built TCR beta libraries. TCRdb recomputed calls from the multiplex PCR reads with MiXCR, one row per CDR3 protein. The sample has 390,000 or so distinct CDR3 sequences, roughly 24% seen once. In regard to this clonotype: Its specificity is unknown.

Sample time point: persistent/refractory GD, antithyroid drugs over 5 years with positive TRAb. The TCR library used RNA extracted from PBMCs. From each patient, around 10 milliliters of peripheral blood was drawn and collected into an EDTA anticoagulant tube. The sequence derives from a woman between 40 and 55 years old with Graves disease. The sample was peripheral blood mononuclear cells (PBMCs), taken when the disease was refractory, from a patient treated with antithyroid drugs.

The CDR3 protein is CASSLWTAINEKLFF. The CDR3 nucleotides read TGCGCCAGCAGCTTGTGGACAGCTATTAATGAAAAACTGTTTTTT. This sequence joins TRBV5-1 and TRBJ1-4; tentative D call: TRBD1 (6 bases). Germline V gene lookup returns CDR1 SGHRS and CDR2 YFSETQ. The CDR3 spans 15 residues. Trimming left V 1 base short and J 4 bases short, with 11 bases between.